This T cell receptor beta chain was captured in a study of blood T cell repertoires in COVID-19. Study-wide context: In each case, the material was cDNA or gDNA derived from T cells, B-cell-depleted T cells, or PBMCs.

Sequenced by immunoSEQ multiplex PCR; TCRdb stores in-frame clones only, minus some. The profile shows 140,000 to 150,000 clones, 65% to 90% of them singletons. Per the germline V gene, CDR1 is MNHEY and CDR2 is SMNVEV (reference sequence). The ends were cut back, 3 bases at V and 0 bases at J, with 6 bases in the middle. This CDR3 has 13 amino acids. The sequencing sample was made of peripheral blood. This clonotype was sampled from a man aged 55 to 70 with active or convalescent COVID-19. V usage is TRBV27 and J usage is TRBJ2-7, with D possibly being TRBD2 (6 bases). CDR3 in amino acids: CASSFGGSYEQYF. CDR3 nucleotides: TGTGCCAGCAGTTTCGGGGGCTCCTACGAGCAGTACTTC.